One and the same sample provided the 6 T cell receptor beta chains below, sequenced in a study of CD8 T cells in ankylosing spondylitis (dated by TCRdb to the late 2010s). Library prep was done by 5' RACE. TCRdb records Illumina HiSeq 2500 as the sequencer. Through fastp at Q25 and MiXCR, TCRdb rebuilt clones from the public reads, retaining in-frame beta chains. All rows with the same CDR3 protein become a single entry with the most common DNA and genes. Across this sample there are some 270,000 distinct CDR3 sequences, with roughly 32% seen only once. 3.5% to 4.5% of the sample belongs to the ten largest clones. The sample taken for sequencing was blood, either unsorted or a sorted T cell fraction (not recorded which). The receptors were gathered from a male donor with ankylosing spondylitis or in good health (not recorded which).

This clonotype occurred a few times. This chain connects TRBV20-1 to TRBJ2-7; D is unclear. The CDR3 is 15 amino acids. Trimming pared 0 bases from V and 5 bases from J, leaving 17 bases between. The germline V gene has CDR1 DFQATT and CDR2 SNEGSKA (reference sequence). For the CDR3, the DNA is TGCAGTGCTAGAGATAGGGTGGGGTTGAGGAACGAGCAGTACTTC. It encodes CSARDRVGLRNEQYF.

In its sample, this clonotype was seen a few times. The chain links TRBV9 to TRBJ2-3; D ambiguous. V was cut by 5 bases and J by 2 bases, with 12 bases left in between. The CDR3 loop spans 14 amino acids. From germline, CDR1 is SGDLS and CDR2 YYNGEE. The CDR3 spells CASSVHGATDTQYF. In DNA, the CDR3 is TGTGCCAGCAGTGTCCATGGTGCCACAGATACGCAGTATTTT.

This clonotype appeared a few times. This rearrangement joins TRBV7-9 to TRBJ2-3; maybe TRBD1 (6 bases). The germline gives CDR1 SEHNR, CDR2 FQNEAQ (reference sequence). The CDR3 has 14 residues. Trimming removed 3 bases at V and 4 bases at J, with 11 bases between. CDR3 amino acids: CASSFRDTPDTQYF. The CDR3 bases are TGTGCCAGCAGCTTCCGGGACACGCCAGATACGCAGTATTTT.

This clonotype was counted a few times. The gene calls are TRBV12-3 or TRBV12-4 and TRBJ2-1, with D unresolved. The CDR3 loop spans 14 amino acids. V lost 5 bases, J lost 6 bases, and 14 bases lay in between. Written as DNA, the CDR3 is TGTGCCAGCAGTGTTATGGTCTCGGGCAATGAGCAGTTCTTC. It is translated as CASSVMVSGNEQFF.

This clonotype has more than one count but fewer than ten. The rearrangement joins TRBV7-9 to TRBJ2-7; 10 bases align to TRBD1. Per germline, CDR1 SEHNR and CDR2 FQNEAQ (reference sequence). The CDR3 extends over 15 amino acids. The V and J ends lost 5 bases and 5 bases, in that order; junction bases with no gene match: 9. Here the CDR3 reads CASSTGQGDSDEQYF. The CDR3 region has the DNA TGTGCCAGCAGCACCGGACAGGGGGATTCAGACGAGCAGTACTTC.

CDR3 bases: TGTGCCAGCAGCGCGAGAAACAGGGGGGACAATGAGCAGTTCTTC. Translating gives CASSARNRGDNEQFF. V gene TRBV9 combines with J gene TRBJ2-1; 8 bases are shared with TRBD1. The ends lost 3 bases at V and 5 bases at J; junction bases unmatched: 7. The CDR3 is 15 residues long. Germline V lookup: CDR1 SGDLS, CDR2 YYNGEE. Drawing the rest from reference TRBV9 and TRBJ2-1, the complete variable domain is DSGVTQTPKHLITATGQRVTLRCSPRSGDLSVYWYQQSLDQGLQFLIQYYNGEERAKGNILERFSAQQFPDLHSELNLSSLELGDSALYFCASSARNRGDNEQFFGPGTRLTVL.